This record looks at one T cell receptor beta chain sequence and its context. As yet, its antigen is unknown. CD4+ T cells from unexposed donors were obtained before the COVID-19 pandemic (2011-2018). CD4+ T cells were isolated from the cells after around 9 days of culture. The CDR3 covers 15 residues. V was cut by 7 bases and J by 0 bases, with 10 bases left in between. CDR1 is SNHLY, CDR2 FYNNEI, per germline. Method: immunoSEQ multiplex PCR; TCRdb's copy keeps in-frame clones and lacks some. The table lists approximately 18,000 clones, around 80% of them singletons. This sample was taken from a study of CD4 T cells in relation to SARS-CoV-2 and coronaviruses. About the study: PBMCs were cultured with antigen for roughly 11 days before TCR beta sequencing. The negative reference was HIV-1 Nef peptide pool or peptide-free culture.

Overall study findings and caveats: Crossreactivity was assessed only for spike protein, not other viral proteins.

The chain couples TRBV2 to TRBJ1-6; D unresolved. Sample: CD4+ T cells from PBMCs, cultured in vitro. The receptor was isolated from a human donor in good health. CDR3: CASNTEFSYNSPLHF. As DNA, the CDR3 is TGTGCCAGCAATACGGAGTTCTCCTATAATTCACCCCTCCACTTT.